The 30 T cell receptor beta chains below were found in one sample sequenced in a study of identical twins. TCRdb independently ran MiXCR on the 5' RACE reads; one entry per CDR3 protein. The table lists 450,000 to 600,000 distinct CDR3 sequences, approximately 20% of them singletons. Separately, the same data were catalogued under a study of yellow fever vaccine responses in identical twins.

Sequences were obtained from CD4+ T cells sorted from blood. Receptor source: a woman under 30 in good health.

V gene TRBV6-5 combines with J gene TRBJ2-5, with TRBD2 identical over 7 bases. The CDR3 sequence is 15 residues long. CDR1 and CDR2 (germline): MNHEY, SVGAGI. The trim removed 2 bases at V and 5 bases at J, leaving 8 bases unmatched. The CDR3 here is CASSYEGGRGETQYF. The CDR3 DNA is TGTGCCAGCAGTTACGAGGGCGGGAGAGGCGAGACCCAGTACTTC.

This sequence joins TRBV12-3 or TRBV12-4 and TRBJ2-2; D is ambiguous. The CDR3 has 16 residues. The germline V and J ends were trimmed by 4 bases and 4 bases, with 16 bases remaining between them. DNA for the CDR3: TGTGCCAGCAGTTCACCCGGTGGGGATGTCACCGGGGAGCTGTTTTTT. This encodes CASSSPGGDVTGELFF.

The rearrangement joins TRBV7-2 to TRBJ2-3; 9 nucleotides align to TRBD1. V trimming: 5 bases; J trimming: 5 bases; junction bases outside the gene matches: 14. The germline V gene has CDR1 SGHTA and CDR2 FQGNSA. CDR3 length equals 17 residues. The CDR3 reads CASSVKRGTGSVDTQYF. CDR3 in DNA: TGTGCCAGCAGCGTAAAACGGGGGACAGGGAGTGTAGATACGCAGTATTTT.

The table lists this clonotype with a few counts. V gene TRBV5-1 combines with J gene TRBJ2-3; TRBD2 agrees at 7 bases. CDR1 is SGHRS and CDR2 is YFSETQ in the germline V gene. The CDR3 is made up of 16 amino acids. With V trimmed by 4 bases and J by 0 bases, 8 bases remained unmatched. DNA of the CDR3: TGCGCCAGCAGCACCCTCCTAGCGGCTAGCACAGATACGCAGTATTTT. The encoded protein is CASSTLLAASTDTQYF.

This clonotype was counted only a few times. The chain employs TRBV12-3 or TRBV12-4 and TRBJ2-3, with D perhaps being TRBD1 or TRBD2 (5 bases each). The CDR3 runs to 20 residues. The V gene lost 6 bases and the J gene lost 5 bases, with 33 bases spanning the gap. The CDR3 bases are TGTGCCAGCAGCATTACCCACCCCCCATCAGAAGGGGAGAATCGAGATACGCAGTATTTT. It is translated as CASSITHPPSEGENRDTQYF.

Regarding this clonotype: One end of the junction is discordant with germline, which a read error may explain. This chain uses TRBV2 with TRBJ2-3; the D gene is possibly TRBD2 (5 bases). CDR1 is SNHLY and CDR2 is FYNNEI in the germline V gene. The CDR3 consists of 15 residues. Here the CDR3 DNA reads TGTGCCAGCAGTGAGGGGATGGTAGGAGGAGATGCGCAGTATTTT. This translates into CASSEGMVGGDAQYF. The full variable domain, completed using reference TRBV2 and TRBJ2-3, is EPEVTQTPSHQVTQMGQEVILRCVPISNHLYFYWYRQILGQKVEFLVSFYNNEISEKSEIFDDQFSVERPDGSNFTLKIRSTKLEDSAMYFCASSEGMVGGDAQYFGPGTRLTVL.

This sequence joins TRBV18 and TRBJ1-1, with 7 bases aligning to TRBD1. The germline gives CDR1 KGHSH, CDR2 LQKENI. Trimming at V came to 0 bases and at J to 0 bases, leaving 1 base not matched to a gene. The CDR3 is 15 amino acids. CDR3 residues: CASSPPGQLNTEAFF. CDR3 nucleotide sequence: TGTGCCAGCTCACCACCGGGACAGTTGAACACTGAAGCTTTCTTT.

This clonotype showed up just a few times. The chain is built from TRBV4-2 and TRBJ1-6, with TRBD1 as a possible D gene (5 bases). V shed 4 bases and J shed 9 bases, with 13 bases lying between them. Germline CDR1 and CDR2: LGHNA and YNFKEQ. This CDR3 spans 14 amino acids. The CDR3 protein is CASSPGRGSSPLHF. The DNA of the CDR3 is TGTGCCAGCAGCCCAGGGAGGGGTAGTTCACCCCTCCACTTT.

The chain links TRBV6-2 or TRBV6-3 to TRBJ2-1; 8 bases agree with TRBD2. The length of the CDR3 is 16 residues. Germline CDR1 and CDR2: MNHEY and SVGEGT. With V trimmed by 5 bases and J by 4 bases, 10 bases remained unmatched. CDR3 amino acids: CASSNGLARGYNEQFF. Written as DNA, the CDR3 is TGTGCCAGCAGTAATGGACTAGCAAGGGGGTACAATGAGCAGTTCTTC.

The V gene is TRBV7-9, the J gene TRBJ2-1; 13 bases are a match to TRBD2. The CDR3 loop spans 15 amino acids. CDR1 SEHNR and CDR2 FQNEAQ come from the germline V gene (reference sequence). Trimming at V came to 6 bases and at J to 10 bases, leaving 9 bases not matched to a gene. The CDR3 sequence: CASSTKGLAGIEQFF. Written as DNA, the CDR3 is TGTGCCAGCAGTACGAAGGGACTAGCGGGAATAGAGCAGTTCTTC.

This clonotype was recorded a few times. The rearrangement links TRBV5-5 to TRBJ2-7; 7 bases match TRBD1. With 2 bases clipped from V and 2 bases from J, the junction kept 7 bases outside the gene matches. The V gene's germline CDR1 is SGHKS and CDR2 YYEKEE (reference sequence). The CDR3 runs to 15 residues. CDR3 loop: CASSFEGQAAYEQYF. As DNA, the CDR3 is TGTGCCAGCAGCTTTGAAGGACAGGCGGCCTACGAGCAGTACTTC.

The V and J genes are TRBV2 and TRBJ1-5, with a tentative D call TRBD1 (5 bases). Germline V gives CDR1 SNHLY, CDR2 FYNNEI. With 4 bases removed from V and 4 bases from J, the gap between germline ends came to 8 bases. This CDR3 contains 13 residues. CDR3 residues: CASSARENQPQHF. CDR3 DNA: TGTGCCAGCAGTGCCAGGGAAAATCAGCCCCAGCATTTT. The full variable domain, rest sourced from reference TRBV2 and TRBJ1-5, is EPEVTQTPSHQVTQMGQEVILRCVPISNHLYFYWYRQILGQKVEFLVSFYNNEISEKSEIFDDQFSVERPDGSNFTLKIRSTKLEDSAMYFCASSARENQPQHFGDGTRLSIL.

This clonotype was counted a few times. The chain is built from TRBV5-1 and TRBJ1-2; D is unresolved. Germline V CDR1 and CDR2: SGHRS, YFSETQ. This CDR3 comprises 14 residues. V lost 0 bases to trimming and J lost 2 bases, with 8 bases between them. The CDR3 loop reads CASSLGETNYGYTF. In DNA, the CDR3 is TGCGCCAGCAGCTTGGGGGAGACCAACTATGGCTACACCTTC.

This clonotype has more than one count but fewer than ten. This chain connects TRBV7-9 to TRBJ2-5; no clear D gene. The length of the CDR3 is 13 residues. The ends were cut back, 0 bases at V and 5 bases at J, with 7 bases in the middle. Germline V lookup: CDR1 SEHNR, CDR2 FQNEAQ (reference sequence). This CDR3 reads CASSLAGTETQYF. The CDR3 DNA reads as TGTGCCAGCAGCTTAGCAGGAACGGAGACCCAGTACTTC. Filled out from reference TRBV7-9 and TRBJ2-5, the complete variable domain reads DTGVSQNPRHKITKRGQNVTFRCDPISEHNRLYWYRQTLGQGPEFLTYFQNEAQLEKSRLLSDRFSAERPKGSFSTLEIQRTEQGDSAMYLCASSLAGTETQYFGPGTRLLVL.

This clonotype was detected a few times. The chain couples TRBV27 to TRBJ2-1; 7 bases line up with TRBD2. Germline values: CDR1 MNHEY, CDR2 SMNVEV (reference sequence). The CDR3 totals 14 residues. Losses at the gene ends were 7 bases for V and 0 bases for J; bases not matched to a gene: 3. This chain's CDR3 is CASTGGGSYNEQFF. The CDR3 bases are TGTGCCAGCACCGGCGGGGGCTCCTACAATGAGCAGTTCTTC.

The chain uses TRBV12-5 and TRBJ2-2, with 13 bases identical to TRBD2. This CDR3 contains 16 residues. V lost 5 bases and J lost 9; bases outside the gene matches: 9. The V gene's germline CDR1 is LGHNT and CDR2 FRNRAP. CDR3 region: CASGTGLAGAGRELFF. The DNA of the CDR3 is TGTGCTAGTGGTACCGGACTAGCGGGAGCTGGTAGGGAGCTGTTTTTT.

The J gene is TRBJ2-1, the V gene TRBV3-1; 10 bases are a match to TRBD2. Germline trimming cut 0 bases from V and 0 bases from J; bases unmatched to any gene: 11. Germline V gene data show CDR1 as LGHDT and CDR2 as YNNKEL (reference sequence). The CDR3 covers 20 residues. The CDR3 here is CASSQESKRGGPRSYNEQFF. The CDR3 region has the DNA TGTGCCAGCAGCCAAGAGAGTAAGCGGGGGGGACCACGCTCCTACAATGAGCAGTTCTTC.

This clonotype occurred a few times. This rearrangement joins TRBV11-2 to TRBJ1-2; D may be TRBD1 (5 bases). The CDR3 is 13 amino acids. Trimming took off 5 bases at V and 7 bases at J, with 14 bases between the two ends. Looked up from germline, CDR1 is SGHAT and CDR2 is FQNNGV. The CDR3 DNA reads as TGTGCCAGCAGCGCGGGGGGGACTCTTGGCTACACCTTC. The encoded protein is CASSAGGTLGYTF.

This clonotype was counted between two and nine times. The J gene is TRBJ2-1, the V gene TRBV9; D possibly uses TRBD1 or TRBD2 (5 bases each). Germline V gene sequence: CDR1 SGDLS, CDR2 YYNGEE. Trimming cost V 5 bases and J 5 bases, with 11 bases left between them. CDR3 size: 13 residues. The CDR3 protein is CASRGELNNEQFF. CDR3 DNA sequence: TGTGCCAGCAGGGGGGAGTTAAACAATGAGCAGTTCTTC.

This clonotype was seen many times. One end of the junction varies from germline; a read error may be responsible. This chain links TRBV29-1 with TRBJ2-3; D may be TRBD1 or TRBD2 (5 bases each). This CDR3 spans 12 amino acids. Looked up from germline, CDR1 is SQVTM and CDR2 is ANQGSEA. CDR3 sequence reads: CSVSRTGPEGDF. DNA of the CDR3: TGCAGCGTTTCTCGGACGGGACCGGAAGGAGATTTT.

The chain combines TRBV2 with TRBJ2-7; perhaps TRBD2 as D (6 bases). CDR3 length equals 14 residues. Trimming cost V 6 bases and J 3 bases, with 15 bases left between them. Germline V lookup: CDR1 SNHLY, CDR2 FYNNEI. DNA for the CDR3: TGTGCCAGCAGACAAAGGACGGAGGGCTACGAGCAGTACTTC. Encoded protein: CASRQRTEGYEQYF.

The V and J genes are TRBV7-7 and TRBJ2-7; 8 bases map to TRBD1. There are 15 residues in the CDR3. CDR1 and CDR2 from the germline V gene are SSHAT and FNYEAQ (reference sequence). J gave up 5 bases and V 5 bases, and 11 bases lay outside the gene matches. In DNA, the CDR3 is TGTGCCAGCAGCCTCGGACAGGGTATAAGCAACGAGCAGTACTTC. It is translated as CASSLGQGISNEQYF.

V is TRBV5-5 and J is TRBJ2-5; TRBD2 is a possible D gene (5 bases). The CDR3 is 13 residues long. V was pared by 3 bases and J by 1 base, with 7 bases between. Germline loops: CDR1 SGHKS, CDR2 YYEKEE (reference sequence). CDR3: CASSWEIQETQYF. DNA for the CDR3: TGTGCCAGCAGCTGGGAGATCCAAGAGACCCAGTACTTC.

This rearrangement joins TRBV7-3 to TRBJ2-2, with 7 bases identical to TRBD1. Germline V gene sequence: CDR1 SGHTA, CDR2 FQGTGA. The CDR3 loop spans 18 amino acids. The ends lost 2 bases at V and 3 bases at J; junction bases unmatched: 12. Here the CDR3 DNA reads TGTGCCAGCAGCTTAGGACAGGTTGGCCTTCTCCACACCGGGGAGCTGTTTTTT. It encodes CASSLGQVGLLHTGELFF.

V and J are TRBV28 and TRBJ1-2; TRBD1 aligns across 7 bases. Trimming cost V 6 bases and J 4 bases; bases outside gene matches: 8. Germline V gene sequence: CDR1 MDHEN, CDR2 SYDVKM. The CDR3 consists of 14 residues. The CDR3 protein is CASRETGISYGYTF. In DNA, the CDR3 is TGTGCCAGCAGGGAGACAGGGATATCCTATGGCTACACCTTC.

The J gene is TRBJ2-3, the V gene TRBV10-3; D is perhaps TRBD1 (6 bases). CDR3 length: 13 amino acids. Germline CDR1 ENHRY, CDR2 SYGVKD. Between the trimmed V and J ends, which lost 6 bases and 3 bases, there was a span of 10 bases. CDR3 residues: CAIREGGTDTQYF. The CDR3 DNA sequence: TGTGCCATCAGGGAAGGGGGTACAGATACGCAGTATTTT.

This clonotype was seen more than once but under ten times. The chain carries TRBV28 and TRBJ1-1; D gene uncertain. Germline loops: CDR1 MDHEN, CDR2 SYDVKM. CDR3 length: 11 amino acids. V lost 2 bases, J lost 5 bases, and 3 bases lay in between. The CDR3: CASSLRTEAFF. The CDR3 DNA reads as TGTGCCAGCAGTTTAAGGACTGAAGCTTTCTTT.

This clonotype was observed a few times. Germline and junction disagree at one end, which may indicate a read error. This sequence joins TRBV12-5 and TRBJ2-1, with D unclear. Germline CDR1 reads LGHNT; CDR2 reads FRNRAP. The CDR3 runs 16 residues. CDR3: CASGLLSSPHYNEQFF. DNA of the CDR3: TGTGCCAGTGGCTTATTGTCCTCACCGCATTACAATGAGCAGTTCTTC.

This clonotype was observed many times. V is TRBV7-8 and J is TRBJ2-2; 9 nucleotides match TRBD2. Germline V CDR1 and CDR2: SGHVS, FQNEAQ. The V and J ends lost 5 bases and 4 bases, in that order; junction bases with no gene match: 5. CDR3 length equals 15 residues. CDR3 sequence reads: CASSPGLARTGELFF. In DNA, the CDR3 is TGTGCCAGCAGCCCGGGACTAGCTCGCACCGGGGAGCTGTTTTTT.

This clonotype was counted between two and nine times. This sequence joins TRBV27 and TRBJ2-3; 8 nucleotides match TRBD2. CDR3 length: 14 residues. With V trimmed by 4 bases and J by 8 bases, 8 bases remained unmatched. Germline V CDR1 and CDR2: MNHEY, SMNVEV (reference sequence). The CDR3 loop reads CASSWGTSGSTQYF. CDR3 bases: TGTGCCAGCAGTTGGGGCACTAGCGGTAGTACGCAGTATTTT.